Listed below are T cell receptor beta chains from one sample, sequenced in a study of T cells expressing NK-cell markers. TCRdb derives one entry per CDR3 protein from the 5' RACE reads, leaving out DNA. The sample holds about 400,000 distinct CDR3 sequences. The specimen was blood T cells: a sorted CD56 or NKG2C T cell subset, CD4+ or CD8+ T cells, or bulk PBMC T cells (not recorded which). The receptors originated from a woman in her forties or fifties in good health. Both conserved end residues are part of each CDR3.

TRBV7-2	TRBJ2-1	CASRFGGTPYNEQFF
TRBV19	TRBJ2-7	CASSIDLEDDEQYF
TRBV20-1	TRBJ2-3	CSASFLAGPTDTQYF
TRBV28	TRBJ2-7	CATDQTGTSGRSPDSELYEQYF
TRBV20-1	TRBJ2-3	CSARTSVSTDTQYF
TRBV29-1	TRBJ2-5	CSALGGWGETQYF
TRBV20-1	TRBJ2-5	CSASGRGGTVQETQYF
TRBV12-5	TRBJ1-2	CASGLAGQMGPGYTF
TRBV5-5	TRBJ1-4	CASSPRSSPVNNEKLFF
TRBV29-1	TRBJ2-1	CSVAGTSTSYNEQFF
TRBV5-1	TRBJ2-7	CASSLRETSGTPFTYEQYF